The entry that follows covers one T cell receptor (beta chain) sequence. The sample originates from a study of blood T cell repertoires in COVID-19. Across the whole study: The analysed material was cDNA or gDNA that came from T cells, B-cell-depleted T cells, or PBMCs.

Generated by immunoSEQ multiplex PCR, the TCRdb table keeps only in-frame clones and is missing some. The sample includes about 230,000 clones, 70% to 85% of them seen just once. The CDR3 totals 14 residues. The germline gives CDR1 LGHDT, CDR2 YNNKEL (reference sequence). V was clipped by 0 bases and J by 14 bases; unmatched bases: 9. The gene calls are TRBV3-1 (or the pseudogene TRBV3-2) and TRBJ2-1; 8 nucleotides line up with TRBD2. The clonotype comes from a woman aged 40 to 55 who had recovered from COVID-19. Input material: peripheral blood. CDR3 nucleotide sequence: TGTGCCAGCAGCCAAGATGGCGGGGGGACAAAAGAGTTCTTC. Amino acids: CASSQDGGGTKEFF.